A selection of T cell receptor beta chains follows, all from one sample in a study of blood T cell repertoires in COVID-19. Data came from immunoSEQ multiplex PCR; TCRdb stores just in-frame clones and leaves some out. Found here are approximately 440,000 clones, roughly 87% of them singletons; the top ten hold under 0.7%. Specimen: PBMCs or T cells enriched from blood (not recorded which). Receptors originate from a man younger than 35 who had recovered from COVID-19. Both conserved end residues are part of each CDR3. The order of the fields is D gene, clone size, J gene, V gene, CDR3 DNA, CDR3 protein. A D gene is named only where the DNA matches it firmly. Expanded clones get a size class; other rows say once, few or many, or leave the size out.

.,.,TRBJ1-3,TRBV9,TGTGCCAGCGCCCCACGGCCAGTGCGGGGAAACACCATATATTTT,CASAPRPVRGNTIYF
TRBD1,once,TRBJ1-3,TRBV3-1/TRBV3-2,TGTGCCAGCAGCCTACAGGGGACCGGAAACACCATATATTTT,CASSLQGTGNTIYF
TRBD1,.,TRBJ2-5,TRBV28,TGTGCCAGCAGTCCCTCTGGGACAGGCGAAGAGACCCAGTACTTC,CASSPSGTGEETQYF
.,.,TRBJ1-1,TRBV11-2,TGTGCCAGCAGCTTAGTGTCGGGGGGCACTGAAGCTTTCTTT,CASSLVSGGTEAFF
TRBD2,.,TRBJ2-7,TRBV19,TGTGCCAGTTCCGGGACTAGCGGCTACGAGCAGTACTTC,CASSGTSGYEQYF
TRBD1,.,TRBJ1-4,TRBV29-1,TGCAGCGTTGCTGGGACAGTGAATGAAAAACTGTTTTTT,CSVAGTVNEKLFF
.,few,TRBJ1-3,TRBV6-5,TGTGCCAGCAGTCCTTTAGGGGCTGGAAACACCATATATTTT,CASSPLGAGNTIYF
TRBD1,.,TRBJ1-1,TRBV28,TGTGCCGCGGCGCGGGACAGGGGCTTCGAAGCTTTCTTT,CAAARDRGFEAFF
TRBD1,.,TRBJ1-1,TRBV27,TGTGCCAGCTATCGTGCAGGGGGGTTGTACACTGAAGCTTTCTTT,CASYRAGGLYTEAFF
.,.,TRBJ2-7,TRBV5-1,TGCGCCAGCAGCCCCGACAGCCGCTACGAGCAGTACTTC,CASSPDSRYEQYF
TRBD2,many,TRBJ2-1,TRBV25-1,TGTGCCAGCAGTGGTAGCGGGATGAGGAATGAGCAGTTCTTC,CASSGSGMRNEQFF
TRBD1,.,TRBJ1-2,TRBV19,TGTGCCAGTAGATTCAACCGGGACAGCTATGGCTACACCTTC,CASRFNRDSYGYTF